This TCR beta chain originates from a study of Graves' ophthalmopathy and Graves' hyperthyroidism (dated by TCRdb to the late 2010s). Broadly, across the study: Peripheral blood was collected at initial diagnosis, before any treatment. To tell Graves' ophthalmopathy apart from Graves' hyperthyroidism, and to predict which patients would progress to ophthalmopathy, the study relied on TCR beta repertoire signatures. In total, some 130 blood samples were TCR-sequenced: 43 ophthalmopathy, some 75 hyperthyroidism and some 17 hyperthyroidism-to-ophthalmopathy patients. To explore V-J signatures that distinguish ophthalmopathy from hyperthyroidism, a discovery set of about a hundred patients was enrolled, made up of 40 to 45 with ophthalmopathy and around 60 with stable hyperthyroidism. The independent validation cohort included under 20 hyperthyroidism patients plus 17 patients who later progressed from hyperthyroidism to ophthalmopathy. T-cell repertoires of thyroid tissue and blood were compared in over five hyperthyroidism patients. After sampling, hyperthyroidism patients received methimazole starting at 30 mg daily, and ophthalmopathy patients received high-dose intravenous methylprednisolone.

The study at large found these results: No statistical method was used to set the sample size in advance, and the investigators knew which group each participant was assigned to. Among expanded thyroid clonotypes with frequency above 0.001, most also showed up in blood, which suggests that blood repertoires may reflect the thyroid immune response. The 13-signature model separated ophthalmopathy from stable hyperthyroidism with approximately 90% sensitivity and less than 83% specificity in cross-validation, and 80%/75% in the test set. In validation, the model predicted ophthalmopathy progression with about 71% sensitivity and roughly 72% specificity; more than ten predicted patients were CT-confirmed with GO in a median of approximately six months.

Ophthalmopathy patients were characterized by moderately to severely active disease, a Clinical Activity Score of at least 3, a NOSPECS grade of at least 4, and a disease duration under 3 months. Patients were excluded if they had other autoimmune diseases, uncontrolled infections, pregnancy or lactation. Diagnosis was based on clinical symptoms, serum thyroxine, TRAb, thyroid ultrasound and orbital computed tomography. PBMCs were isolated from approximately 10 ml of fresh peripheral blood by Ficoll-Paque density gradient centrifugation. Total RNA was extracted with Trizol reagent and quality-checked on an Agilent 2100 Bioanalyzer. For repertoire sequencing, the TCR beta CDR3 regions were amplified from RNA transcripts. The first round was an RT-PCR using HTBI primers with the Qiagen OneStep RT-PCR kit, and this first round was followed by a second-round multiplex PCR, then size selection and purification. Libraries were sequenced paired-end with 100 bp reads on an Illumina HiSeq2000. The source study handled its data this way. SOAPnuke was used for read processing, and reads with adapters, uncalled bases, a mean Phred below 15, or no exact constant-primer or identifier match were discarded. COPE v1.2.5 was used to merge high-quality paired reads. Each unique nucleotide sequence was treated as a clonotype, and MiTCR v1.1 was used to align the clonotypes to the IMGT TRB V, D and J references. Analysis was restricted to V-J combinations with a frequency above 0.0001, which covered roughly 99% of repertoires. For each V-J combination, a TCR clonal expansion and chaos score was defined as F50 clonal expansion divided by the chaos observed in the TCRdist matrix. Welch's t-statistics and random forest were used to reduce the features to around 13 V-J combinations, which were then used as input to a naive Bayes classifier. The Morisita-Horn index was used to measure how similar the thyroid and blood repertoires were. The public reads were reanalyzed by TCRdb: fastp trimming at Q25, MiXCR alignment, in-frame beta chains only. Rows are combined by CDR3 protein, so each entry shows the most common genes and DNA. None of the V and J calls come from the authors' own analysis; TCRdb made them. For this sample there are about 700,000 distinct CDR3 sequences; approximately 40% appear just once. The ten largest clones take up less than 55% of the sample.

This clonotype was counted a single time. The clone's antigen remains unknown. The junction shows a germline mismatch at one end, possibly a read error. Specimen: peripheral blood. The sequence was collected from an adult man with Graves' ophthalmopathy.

The nucleotides read TGTGCCAGCAGCGTAGAGCCGGGGACCCAGTACTTC. This is translated as CASSVEPGTQYF. The rearrangement combines TRBV5-1 with TRBJ2-5; no D gene can be assigned with confidence. Reading the germline V gene gives CDR1 SGHRS and CDR2 YFSETQ. Including cysteine and phenylalanine, the CDR3 has 12 amino acids. Only the CDR3 portion is preserved as DNA: 36 bases, with reading frame beginning at the first base.